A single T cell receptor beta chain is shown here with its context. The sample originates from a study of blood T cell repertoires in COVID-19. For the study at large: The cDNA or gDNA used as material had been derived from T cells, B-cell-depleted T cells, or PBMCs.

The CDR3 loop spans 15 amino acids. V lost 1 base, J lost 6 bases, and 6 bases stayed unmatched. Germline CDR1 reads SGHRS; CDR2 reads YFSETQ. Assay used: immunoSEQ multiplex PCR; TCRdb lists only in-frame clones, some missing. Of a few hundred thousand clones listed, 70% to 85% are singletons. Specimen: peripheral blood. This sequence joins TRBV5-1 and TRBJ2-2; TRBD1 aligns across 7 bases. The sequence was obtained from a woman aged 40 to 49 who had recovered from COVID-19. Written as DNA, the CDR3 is TGCGCCAGCAGCTTGACTACAGGGGCGGCCGGGGAGCTGTTTTTT. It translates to CASSLTTGAAGELFF.